The 21 T cell receptor beta chains given below trace back to one sample, sequenced in a study of T cells in Graves' hyperthyroidism and ophthalmopathy. RNA transcripts gave rise to amplified TCR beta CDR3 regions. HTBI primers were used for first-round RT-PCR of the TCR CDR3. TCRdb fed the multiplex PCR reads into MiXCR, producing one record per CDR3 protein. Of around 350,000 distinct CDR3 sequences in the sample, roughly an eighth were seen once. The material sequenced was blood. These receptors came from a woman in her late teens or twenties with Graves' hyperthyroidism.

This clonotype was detected ten times or more. The V call is TRBV20-1, the J call TRBJ2-7; the D gene is possibly TRBD2 (5 bases). Germline V gene sequence: CDR1 DFQATT, CDR2 SNEGSKA (reference sequence). This CDR3 has 10 amino acids. V was clipped by 6 bases and J by 9 bases, with 12 bases between them. The CDR3 DNA sequence: TGCAGTGCGGCGTTTGGAGGGCAGTACTTC. This codes for CSAAFGGQYF.

The chain uses TRBV7-2 and TRBJ1-5; a weak D match, TRBD1 (5 bases). The CDR3 consists of 14 residues. V dropped 5 bases and J dropped 7 bases, with 15 bases sitting between them. The germline V gene has CDR1 SGHTA and CDR2 FQGNSA. The CDR3, as DNA: TGTGCCAGCAGCGGGGCCGGGGGTGGGCAGCCCCAGCATTTT. This codes for CASSGAGGGQPQHF.

On this clonotype: It may be a read error: a sequence one base away is much more abundant. The chain has TRBV11-2 and TRBJ1-2; no clear D gene. CDR1 is SGHAT and CDR2 is FQNNGV in the germline V gene. This CDR3 comprises 13 residues. With 6 bases removed from V and 0 bases from J, the gap between germline ends came to 8 bases. CDR3 sequence reads: CASSGSSNYGYTF. CDR3 DNA sequence: TGTGCCAGCAGTGGGAGCTCTAACTATGGCTACACCTTC.

In its sample, this clonotype was seen many times. The chain carries TRBV28 and TRBJ1-2; a possible D gene is TRBD1 (6 bases). CDR3 length equals 12 residues. CDR1 is MDHEN, CDR2 SYDVKM, per germline. Trimming left V 5 bases short and J 8 bases short, with 12 bases between. The CDR3: CASSIYRVGYTF. CDR3 in DNA: TGTGCCAGCAGTATATACAGGGTCGGCTACACCTTC.

This clonotype has at least ten counts. This chain joins TRBV6-2 or TRBV6-3 and TRBJ2-2; D is perhaps TRBD1 (7 bases). The CDR3 runs to 16 residues. Trimming removed 8 bases at V and 4 bases at J, with 20 bases between. Per the germline V gene, CDR1 is MNHEY and CDR2 is SVGEGT. The CDR3 DNA is TGTGCCAGCTCCACACTGCACAGGGGAGGCACCGGGGAGCTGTTTTTT. It encodes CASSTLHRGGTGELFF.

This clonotype was observed at least ten times. The chain employs TRBV7-2 and TRBJ2-1; 8 bases are shared with TRBD1. This CDR3 contains 15 residues. Per the germline V gene, CDR1 is SGHTA and CDR2 is FQGNSA. The ends lost 4 bases at V and 6 bases at J; junction bases unmatched: 8. CDR3 nucleotide sequence: TGTGCCAGCAGCTCCTTCACCACAGGGGGCAATGAGCAGTTCTTC. This codes for CASSSFTTGGNEQFF.

This clonotype was found many times. This chain uses TRBV2 with TRBJ2-1; either TRBD1 or TRBD2 may fit D (7 bases each). V lost 10 bases and J lost 15, with 22 bases in between. Germline V gives CDR1 SNHLY, CDR2 FYNNEI. CDR3 size: 12 residues. The CDR3 loop reads CATTSGGAPWFF. In DNA, the CDR3 is TGTGCCACCACCTCAGGGGGGGCACCTTGGTTCTTC.

This clonotype was picked up many times. V gene TRBV7-8 combines with J gene TRBJ2-1, with D unresolved. The germline CDR1 and CDR2 sequences are SGHVS and FQNEAQ. The CDR3 length is 13 residues. With 4 bases removed from V and 14 bases from J, the gap between germline ends came to 18 bases. The CDR3 DNA sequence: TGTGCCAGCAGCTACAACGACATCGGAGAGAAGTTCTTC. Amino acids: CASSYNDIGEKFF.

This clonotype has at least ten counts. J is TRBJ2-7 and V is TRBV4-1, with D perhaps matching TRBD1 (7 bases). Trimming left V 3 bases short and J 3 bases short, with 12 bases between. The germline V gene encodes CDR1 MGHRA and CDR2 YSYEKL. This CDR3 has 14 amino acids. The CDR3 loop reads CASSHLRGDYEQYF. CDR3 sequence (DNA): TGCGCCAGCAGCCATCTCAGGGGGGACTACGAGCAGTACTTC.

This clonotype was detected ten times or more. The chain uses TRBV27 and TRBJ2-3; 12 bases fit TRBD2. Germline CDR1 MNHEY, CDR2 SMNVEV (reference sequence). CDR3 size: 17 residues. Germline trimming cut 5 bases from V and 2 bases from J; bases unmatched to any gene: 8. In nucleotides, the CDR3 is TGTGCCAGCAGTCACATGAGACTAGCGGGAGACACAGATACGCAGTATTTT. Translation: CASSHMRLAGDTDTQYF.

This clonotype was seen ten or more times. V and J are TRBV6-1 and TRBJ2-7, with D perhaps matching TRBD1 or TRBD2 (5 bases each). Trimming shortened V by 8 bases and J by 0 bases, and 14 bases separated the two germline ends. There are 14 residues in the CDR3. The germline V gene has CDR1 MNHNS and CDR2 SASEGT. CDR3 region: CASASPGTSYEQYF. CDR3 DNA: TGTGCCAGCGCTAGTCCGGGGACCTCCTACGAGCAGTACTTC.

This clonotype has ten or more counts. The V gene is TRBV7-9, the J gene TRBJ1-1, with a weak D call TRBD1 (5 bases). The V gene lost 5 bases and the J gene lost 2 bases, with 24 bases spanning the gap. CDR1 and CDR2 from the germline V gene are SEHNR and FQNEAQ (reference sequence). The CDR3 totals 18 residues. This CDR3 is CASSSHVLTGTDNTEAFF. CDR3 nucleotides: TGTGCCAGCAGCAGCCATGTACTAACCGGGACGGACAACACTGAAGCTTTCTTT.

This clonotype was seen once. A much larger clonotype is one base distant, so this may be a read error. This sequence joins TRBV5-1 and TRBJ2-7; no reliable D call. V was shortened by 0 bases and J by 4 bases, with 14 bases between the two germline ends. The CDR3 sequence is 15 residues long. Germline assignment: CDR1 SGHRS and CDR2 YFSETQ. For the CDR3, the DNA is TGCGCCAGCAGCTTGGAAGGGATAGGGTCTTACGAGCAGTACTTC. Its translation is CASSLEGIGSYEQYF. Complete variable domain (other parts from reference TRBV5-1 and TRBJ2-7): KAGVTQTPRYLIKTRGQQVTLSCSPISGHRSVSWYQQTPGQGLQFLFEYFSETQRNKGNFPGRFSGRQFSNSRSEMNVSTLELGDSALYLCASSLEGIGSYEQYFGPGTRLTVT.

This clonotype showed up many times. V and J are TRBV28 and TRBJ2-7, with no clear D. CDR1 and CDR2 from the germline V gene are MDHEN and SYDVKM. This CDR3 comprises 12 residues. V was shortened by 6 bases and J by 2 bases, with 8 bases between the two germline ends. In nucleotides, the CDR3 is TGTGCCAGCAGCCATCCTGCCTACGAGCAGTACTTC. Translating gives CASSHPAYEQYF.

This clonotype was detected ten times or more. The rearrangement joins TRBV5-1 to TRBJ2-7; 7 positions agree with TRBD2. CDR3 length: 15 residues. In germline, CDR1 is SGHRS, CDR2 YFSETQ. V lost 3 bases and J lost 5; bases outside the gene matches: 11. This CDR3 is CASSWGAGSNNEQYF. CDR3 nucleotides: TGCGCCAGCAGCTGGGGAGCGGGATCAAACAACGAGCAGTACTTC.

This clonotype has a handful of counts. The chain links TRBV24-1 to TRBJ1-3; D may be TRBD1 (5 bases). The V and J ends lost 2 bases and 3 bases respectively, with 22 bases between them. Per the germline V gene, CDR1 is KGHDR and CDR2 is SFDVKD. The CDR3 length is 19 residues. The chain's CDR3 is CATSDSLNRDRQGGNTIYF. CDR3 DNA sequence: TGTGCCACCAGTGATTCTTTAAACCGGGACCGGCAGGGTGGAAACACCATATATTTT.

The table lists this clonotype with many counts. J is TRBJ2-2 and V is TRBV20-1, with D unresolved. V dropped 3 bases and J dropped 10 bases, with 12 bases sitting between them. Germline CDR1 is DFQATT and CDR2 is SNEGSKA (reference sequence). This CDR3 spans 12 amino acids. The CDR3 sequence: CSASHRPPELFF. The DNA for the CDR3 is TGCAGTGCTAGCCATCGACCCCCGGAGCTGTTTTTT.

The chain has TRBV20-1 and TRBJ1-3, with TRBD1 matching over 9 bases. CDR3 length: 13 residues. V shed 3 bases and J 9 bases; nucleotides not matched to a gene: 6. CDR1 and CDR2 from the germline V gene are DFQATT and SNEGSKA (reference sequence). In nucleotides, the CDR3 is TGCAGTGCTAGTGCGGACAGGGGATTCACCATATATTTT. It encodes CSASADRGFTIYF.

This clonotype has at least ten counts. The CDR3 is CASSLKAAGGAHEQFF. In nucleotides, the CDR3 is TGTGCCAGCAGCTTAAAGGCGGCAGGGGGTGCGCATGAGCAGTTCTTC. This chain connects TRBV7-2 to TRBJ2-1; 7 bases fit TRBD1. CDR1 is SGHTA and CDR2 is FQGNSA in the germline V gene. Trimming at V came to 2 bases and at J to 8 bases, leaving 12 bases not matched to a gene. This CDR3 has 16 amino acids.

In this sample, this clonotype turned up many times. The chain joins TRBV7-8 to TRBJ1-1; 7 bases line up with TRBD1. CDR1 and CDR2 from the germline V gene are SGHVS and FQNEAQ. Unmatched junction bases numbered 6, after V lost 3 bases and J lost 2 bases. The length of the CDR3 is 15 residues. The CDR3 loop reads CASSFDRDPNTEAFF. CDR3 nucleotide sequence: TGTGCCAGCAGCTTCGACAGGGACCCCAACACTGAAGCTTTCTTT.

V usage is TRBV20-1 and J usage is TRBJ1-1; TRBD1 agrees at 7 bases. Trimming removed 1 base from V and 1 base from J; junction bases left unmatched: 3. Germline-derived CDR1 and CDR2 are DFQATT and SNEGSKA (reference sequence). The CDR3 has 14 amino acids. DNA for the CDR3: TGCAGTGCTAGAGGGGGGACAGCGAACACTGAAGCTTTCTTT. It codes for CSARGGTANTEAFF.